These T cell receptor beta chains were read from a single sample in a study of blood T cell repertoires in COVID-19. Sequencing was performed with immunoSEQ multiplex PCR; in TCRdb, only in-frame clones are kept and a portion is missing. The table shows roughly 200,000 clones, with about 90% occurring only once. Sequenced input: peripheral blood. These receptors all come from a man younger than 35 with active or convalescent COVID-19. Both conserved end residues are part of each CDR3. Each record gives: V gene, clone size, D gene, J gene, CDR3 DNA, CDR3 protein. A D gene is named only where the DNA matches it firmly. The size entry is marked missing in some rows and otherwise reads once, few, many or a size class.

v_call: TRBV6-5; clone_size: few; d_call: .; j_call: TRBJ2-3; cdr3_nt: TGTGCCAGCACCTATCTCGGGCGGGGCACAGATACGCAGTATTTT; cdr3_aa: CASTYLGRGTDTQYF
v_call: TRBV7-8; clone_size: .; d_call: .; j_call: TRBJ1-1; cdr3_nt: TGTGCCAGCAGCCGGGCTAACACTGAAGCTTTCTTT; cdr3_aa: CASSRANTEAFF
v_call: TRBV4-1; clone_size: .; d_call: .; j_call: TRBJ1-5; cdr3_nt: TGCGCCAGCAGCCCCGAAGGGGGATACAATCAGCCCCAGCATTTT; cdr3_aa: CASSPEGGYNQPQHF
v_call: TRBV28; clone_size: .; d_call: .; j_call: TRBJ2-1; cdr3_nt: TGTGCCAGCAGGCCCCCAGGGGATGAGCAGTTCTTC; cdr3_aa: CASRPPGDEQFF
v_call: TRBV7-9; clone_size: .; d_call: TRBD1; j_call: TRBJ1-2; cdr3_nt: TGTGCCAGCAGCTTAATAAAGTACAGGGGAAGTGGCTACACCTTC; cdr3_aa: CASSLIKYRGSGYTF
v_call: TRBV18; clone_size: .; d_call: .; j_call: TRBJ2-5; cdr3_nt: TGTGCCAGCTCATCGGGATTTGAAGAGACCCAGTACTTC; cdr3_aa: CASSSGFEETQYF
v_call: TRBV7-3; clone_size: .; d_call: .; j_call: TRBJ1-1; cdr3_nt: TGTGCCAGCAGCCCGGGGACAATGAACACTGAAGCTTTCTTT; cdr3_aa: CASSPGTMNTEAFF
v_call: TRBV4-2; clone_size: once; d_call: .; j_call: TRBJ2-7; cdr3_nt: TGTGCCAGCAGCCAAGAGGTCGAGCTAGTCTACGAGCAGTACTTC; cdr3_aa: CASSQEVELVYEQYF
v_call: TRBV12-5; clone_size: .; d_call: TRBD2; j_call: TRBJ2-1; cdr3_nt: TGTGCTAGTGGTCGAGGACTAGCGGTTCTCAATGAGCAGTTCTTC; cdr3_aa: CASGRGLAVLNEQFF
v_call: TRBV18; clone_size: .; d_call: TRBD1; j_call: TRBJ2-7; cdr3_nt: TGTGCCAGCTCACCACCGACAGGGGGCGAATACGAGCAGTACTTC; cdr3_aa: CASSPPTGGEYEQYF
v_call: TRBV10-2; clone_size: .; d_call: TRBD1; j_call: TRBJ2-5; cdr3_nt: TGCGCCAGCAGTGAGGCGGGACAGGGGCTCCAAGAGACCCAGTACTTC; cdr3_aa: CASSEAGQGLQETQYF
v_call: TRBV19; clone_size: .; d_call: TRBD2; j_call: TRBJ2-1; cdr3_nt: TGTGCCAGTAGTATCGGAGAGGGAGGGGAGTTCTTC; cdr3_aa: CASSIGEGGEFF
v_call: TRBV9; clone_size: .; d_call: .; j_call: TRBJ1-5; cdr3_nt: TGTGCCAGCAGCGTAGAAGATGGGCCCACAAATCAGCCCCAGCATTTT; cdr3_aa: CASSVEDGPTNQPQHF
v_call: TRBV27; clone_size: .; d_call: TRBD1; j_call: TRBJ2-4; cdr3_nt: TGTGCCAGCAGCCGGACAGGGGGAGGGAACATTCAGTACTTC; cdr3_aa: CASSRTGGGNIQYF
v_call: TRBV7-2; clone_size: .; d_call: .; j_call: TRBJ2-2; cdr3_nt: TGTGCCAGCACCCCCCTCCAGATTAGCGGAAACACCGGGGAGCTGTTTTTT; cdr3_aa: CASTPLQISGNTGELFF
v_call: TRBV3-1/TRBV3-2; clone_size: few; d_call: TRBD1; j_call: TRBJ2-6; cdr3_nt: TGTGCCAGCAGCCCCAGACAGGGCTCTGGGGCCAACGTCCTGACTTTC; cdr3_aa: CASSPRQGSGANVLTF
v_call: TRBV27; clone_size: .; d_call: TRBD1; j_call: TRBJ1-2; cdr3_nt: TGTGCCAGCAGTTTGAGGACAGGGGCCTATGGCTACACCTTC; cdr3_aa: CASSLRTGAYGYTF
v_call: TRBV6-5; clone_size: .; d_call: .; j_call: TRBJ2-1; cdr3_nt: TGTGCCAGCAAGAACCAGGGAAATGAGCAGTTCTTC; cdr3_aa: CASKNQGNEQFF
v_call: TRBV11-2; clone_size: .; d_call: TRBD1; j_call: TRBJ2-1; cdr3_nt: TGTGCCAGCAGCCAACTGGGACAGGGCGTCAATGAGCAGTTCTTC; cdr3_aa: CASSQLGQGVNEQFF
v_call: TRBV30; clone_size: .; d_call: .; j_call: TRBJ1-1; cdr3_nt: TGTGCCTGGAGGGGCAGGGGGAACACTGAAGCTTTCTTT; cdr3_aa: CAWRGRGNTEAFF
v_call: TRBV9; clone_size: .; d_call: .; j_call: TRBJ2-7; cdr3_nt: TGTGCCAGCAGCGCGGGGACTCTATACGAGCAGTACTTC; cdr3_aa: CASSAGTLYEQYF
v_call: TRBV7-3; clone_size: few; d_call: TRBD2; j_call: TRBJ2-1; cdr3_nt: TGTGCCAGCAGCCCGCAGTCTAGCGGGAGGGCCGTCTCCGACAATGAGCAGTTCTTC; cdr3_aa: CASSPQSSGRAVSDNEQFF
v_call: TRBV13; clone_size: .; d_call: .; j_call: TRBJ2-5; cdr3_nt: TGTGCCAGCAGCTTAGGACCGGGGAAGACCCAGTACTTC; cdr3_aa: CASSLGPGKTQYF
v_call: TRBV6-4; clone_size: .; d_call: TRBD1; j_call: TRBJ2-1; cdr3_nt: TGTGCCAGCAGTGGGGGGACAGAAGTCAATGAGCAGTTCTTC; cdr3_aa: CASSGGTEVNEQFF
v_call: TRBV4-1; clone_size: .; d_call: .; j_call: TRBJ1-3; cdr3_nt: TGCGCCAGCAGCCAAGATCCTAGGGGCAGCAAGACTGGAAACACCATATATTTT; cdr3_aa: CASSQDPRGSKTGNTIYF
v_call: TRBV7-9; clone_size: .; d_call: TRBD1; j_call: TRBJ2-7; cdr3_nt: TGTGCCAGCACCGGACAGGGGATGGGCTACGAGCAGTACTTC; cdr3_aa: CASTGQGMGYEQYF
v_call: TRBV7-3; clone_size: .; d_call: .; j_call: TRBJ1-5; cdr3_nt: TGTGCCAGCGTCCCGGGGGGCAATCAGCCCCAGCATTTT; cdr3_aa: CASVPGGNQPQHF
v_call: TRBV6-5; clone_size: once; d_call: .; j_call: TRBJ1-6; cdr3_nt: TGTGCCAGCAGTTACGGAGGGAGCAATTCACCCCTCCACTTT; cdr3_aa: CASSYGGSNSPLHF
v_call: TRBV28; clone_size: .; d_call: .; j_call: TRBJ1-4; cdr3_nt: TGTGCCATTTCAGGGGATGCTAATGAAAAACTGTTTTTT; cdr3_aa: CAISGDANEKLFF
v_call: TRBV11-3; clone_size: .; d_call: .; j_call: TRBJ2-1; cdr3_nt: TGTGCCAGCAGCGTGGGAGCAAACAATGAGCAGTTCTTC; cdr3_aa: CASSVGANNEQFF
v_call: TRBV7-9; clone_size: .; d_call: TRBD1; j_call: TRBJ1-3; cdr3_nt: TGTGCCAGCAGCCCGACAGGGGCTGGAAACACCATATATTTT; cdr3_aa: CASSPTGAGNTIYF
v_call: TRBV27; clone_size: .; d_call: .; j_call: TRBJ2-7; cdr3_nt: TGTGCCAGCAGTTTCTCACACGGGGTGGGCTACGAGCAGTACTTC; cdr3_aa: CASSFSHGVGYEQYF
v_call: TRBV13; clone_size: .; d_call: TRBD1; j_call: TRBJ1-1; cdr3_nt: TGTGCCAGCAGCTTATTGTTTGCGGACAGGGGGCGCGGATCCACTGAAGCTTTCTTT; cdr3_aa: CASSLLFADRGRGSTEAFF
v_call: TRBV12-3/TRBV12-4; clone_size: .; d_call: .; j_call: TRBJ1-1; cdr3_nt: TGTGCCAGCAGTCGAGGACAGAACACTGAAGCTTTCTTT; cdr3_aa: CASSRGQNTEAFF
v_call: TRBV4-1; clone_size: .; d_call: TRBD1; j_call: TRBJ2-1; cdr3_nt: TGCGCCAGCAGCCAGATTCCCGGGACAGCAAGCTCCTACAATGAGCAGTTCTTC; cdr3_aa: CASSQIPGTASSYNEQFF
v_call: TRBV6-6; clone_size: once; d_call: TRBD1; j_call: TRBJ1-1; cdr3_nt: TGTGCCAGCAGTCCCCGAGGGACAGGGGGCACGGTTTACACTGAAGCTTTCTTT; cdr3_aa: CASSPRGTGGTVYTEAFF
v_call: TRBV7-9; clone_size: .; d_call: .; j_call: TRBJ2-7; cdr3_nt: TGTGCCAGCAGCCTTTCTTACGAGCAGTACTTC; cdr3_aa: CASSLSYEQYF
v_call: TRBV2; clone_size: .; d_call: .; j_call: TRBJ2-2; cdr3_nt: TGTGCCAGCAGTGACCGAGCGCGCACAACCGGGGAGCTGTTTTTT; cdr3_aa: CASSDRARTTGELFF
v_call: TRBV23-1; clone_size: .; d_call: TRBD1; j_call: TRBJ2-7; cdr3_nt: TGCGCCAGCAGTCAATCGGGGGGGGGACAGGGAACACCCGGCTCCTACGAGCAGTACTTC; cdr3_aa: CASSQSGGGQGTPGSYEQYF
v_call: TRBV6-5; clone_size: .; d_call: .; j_call: TRBJ1-1; cdr3_nt: TGTGCCAGCAGTTCGTTACAGCAACAAGCTTTCTTT; cdr3_aa: CASSSLQQQAFF
v_call: TRBV6-5; clone_size: once; d_call: TRBD2; j_call: TRBJ2-5; cdr3_nt: TGTGCCAGCAGTTACCCAGCGGGAGGGATTGAGGAGACCCAGTACTTC; cdr3_aa: CASSYPAGGIEETQYF
v_call: TRBV5-1; clone_size: .; d_call: .; j_call: TRBJ2-2; cdr3_nt: TGCGCCAGCAGCTTGGCCCGGAACACCGGGGAGCTGTTTTTT; cdr3_aa: CASSLARNTGELFF
v_call: TRBV3-1/TRBV3-2; clone_size: .; d_call: TRBD1; j_call: TRBJ2-7; cdr3_nt: TGTGCCAGCAGCCAAGCATCAGGGGGCGGCGAGCAGTACTTC; cdr3_aa: CASSQASGGGEQYF
v_call: TRBV11-2; clone_size: .; d_call: TRBD1; j_call: TRBJ1-1; cdr3_nt: TGTGCCAGCAGCCTAACAGGGGCGAACACTGAAGCTTTCTTT; cdr3_aa: CASSLTGANTEAFF
v_call: TRBV5-1; clone_size: few; d_call: .; j_call: TRBJ2-2; cdr3_nt: TGCGCCAGCAGCTTGATTTCATCCGGGGAGCTGTTTTTT; cdr3_aa: CASSLISSGELFF
v_call: TRBV6-5; clone_size: .; d_call: TRBD1; j_call: TRBJ1-1; cdr3_nt: TGTGCCAGCAGTCCCGGGACAGGGTTCACTGAAGCTTTCTTT; cdr3_aa: CASSPGTGFTEAFF
v_call: TRBV19; clone_size: .; d_call: TRBD1; j_call: TRBJ1-4; cdr3_nt: TGTGCCAGTAGTATAGGGACAGGGATCGCTAAAAAACTGTTTTTT; cdr3_aa: CASSIGTGIAKKLFF
v_call: TRBV6-5; clone_size: .; d_call: .; j_call: TRBJ1-6; cdr3_nt: TGTGCCACCGAACAGGGAGTAGAGTCACCCCTCCACTTT; cdr3_aa: CATEQGVESPLHF